These 20 T cell receptor beta chains originate from one sample sequenced in a study of blood T cell repertoires in COVID-19. The assay was immunoSEQ multiplex PCR, and TCRdb's table has in-frame clones only and misses some. The repertoire holds 55,000 to 75,000 clones, with roughly three quarters as singletons. Material: peripheral blood. These receptors originate from a human donor in a cohort sampled during active COVID-19.

The chain carries TRBV18 and TRBJ2-2, with a weak D call TRBD2 (5 bases). In germline, CDR1 is KGHSH, CDR2 LQKENI. The V gene lost 2 bases and the J gene lost 6 bases, with 7 bases spanning the gap. The CDR3 runs 13 residues. CDR3 bases: TGTGCCAGCTCACCAACGAGGGCCGGGGAGCTGTTTTTT. It encodes CASSPTRAGELFF. Looking up the rest from reference TRBV18 and TRBJ2-2 gives the full variable domain: NAGVMQNPRHLVRRRGQEARLRCSPMKGHSHVYWYRQLPEEGLKFMVYLQKENIIDESGMPKERFSAEFPKEGPSILRIQQVVRGDSAAYFCASSPTRAGELFFGEGSRLTVL.

Concerning this clone itself: Within the sample, other DNA sequences also encode this same CDR3. The chain joins TRBV27 to TRBJ2-7; unclear D gene. This CDR3 comprises 13 residues. With 3 bases removed from V and 0 bases from J, the gap between germline ends came to 6 bases. Germline V CDR1 and CDR2: MNHEY, SMNVEV (reference sequence). CDR3 amino acids: CASSLTSSYEQYF. The CDR3 DNA sequence: TGTGCCAGCAGTTTGACAAGCTCCTACGAGCAGTACTTC.

J is TRBJ2-7 and V is TRBV20-1, with a weak D call TRBD1 (5 bases). Germline-derived CDR1 and CDR2 are DFQATT and SNEGSKA (reference sequence). This CDR3 has 11 residues. The V gene lost 6 bases and the J gene lost 5 bases, with 11 bases spanning the gap. CDR3: CSAQGPNEQYF. CDR3 in DNA: TGCAGTGCCCAGGGCCCCAACGAGCAGTACTTC.

The rearrangement uses TRBV20-1 and TRBJ1-2; a possible D gene is TRBD1 (5 bases). Germline-derived CDR1 and CDR2 are DFQATT and SNEGSKA (reference sequence). This CDR3 contains 11 residues. Trimming cost V 6 bases and J 8 bases, with 13 bases left between them. The CDR3 nucleotides are TGCAGTGCCGGCACGGGGGAGGGCTACACCTTC. This encodes CSAGTGEGYTF.

In this sample, this clone turned up many times. The chain uses TRBV6-6 and TRBJ1-3; maybe TRBD1 (6 bases). CDR1 and CDR2 from the germline V gene are MNHNY and SVGAGI (reference sequence). V was clipped by 6 bases and J by 0 bases, with 9 bases between them. The CDR3 runs 14 residues. The CDR3 loop reads CASRKTGSGNTIYF. The CDR3 nucleotides read TGTGCCAGCAGGAAGACAGGCTCTGGAAACACCATATATTTT.

The chain joins TRBV6-2 or TRBV6-3 to TRBJ2-7; 12 bases are shared with TRBD2. The CDR3 extends over 16 amino acids. Germline CDR1 MNHEY, CDR2 SVGEGT. V lost 6 bases and J lost 5; bases outside the gene matches: 11. CDR3 loop: CASSSILAGGSHEQYF. The CDR3 DNA follows: TGTGCCAGCAGCTCCATCCTAGCGGGAGGGTCCCACGAGCAGTACTTC.

The chain uses TRBV29-1 and TRBJ2-2, with TRBD1 matching over 7 bases. The CDR3 extends over 13 amino acids. With V trimmed by 7 bases and J by 5 bases, 7 bases remained unmatched. Germline V lookup: CDR1 SQVTM, CDR2 ANQGSEA. CDR3 sequence reads: CSATPQGTGELFF. For the CDR3, the DNA is TGCAGCGCCACACCACAGGGGACCGGGGAGCTGTTTTTT.

This clone was observed a few times. The gene calls are TRBV27 and TRBJ1-4; maybe TRBD1 (5 bases). Per the germline V gene, CDR1 is MNHEY and CDR2 is SMNVEV (reference sequence). The CDR3 runs 15 residues. V was cut by 0 bases and J by 5 bases, with 10 bases left in between. The CDR3 region is CASSLSGEANEKLFF. DNA for the CDR3: TGTGCCAGCAGTTTATCAGGGGAGGCGAATGAAAAACTGTTTTTT. The variable domain in full, with the rest retrieved from reference TRBV27 and TRBJ1-4, is EAQVTQNPRYLITVTGKKLTVTCSQNMNHEYMSWYRQDPGLGLRQIYYSMNVEVTDKGDVPEGYKVSRKEKRNFPLILESPSPNQTSLYFCASSLSGEANEKLFFGSGTQLSVL.

The chain employs TRBV7-9 and TRBJ2-1; 7 bases match TRBD1. The CDR3 has 15 residues. Germline V CDR1 and CDR2: SEHNR, FQNEAQ (reference sequence). Losses at the gene ends were 4 bases for V and 5 bases for J; bases not matched to a gene: 8. The CDR3 protein is CASSSGQLTNNEQFF. CDR3 coding DNA: TGTGCCAGCAGCTCGGGACAGCTGACGAACAATGAGCAGTTCTTC.

This chain links TRBV5-4 with TRBJ2-7; 8 positions match TRBD2. Germline V CDR1 and CDR2: SGHNT, YYREEE (reference sequence). V shed 1 base, J shed 11 bases, and the junction held 5 bases outside the gene matches. The CDR3 runs to 12 residues. This CDR3 is CASSLPSGRKYF. DNA of the CDR3: TGTGCCAGCAGCTTGCCCAGCGGGAGAAAGTACTTC.

The rearrangement joins TRBV24-1 to TRBJ2-5, with 7 bases fitting TRBD2. Germline assignment: CDR1 KGHDR and CDR2 SFDVKD. There are 14 residues in the CDR3. With V trimmed by 9 bases and J by 0 bases, 6 bases remained unmatched. The chain's CDR3 is CATEAGLDQETQYF. For the CDR3, the DNA is TGTGCCACCGAAGCGGGGCTAGACCAAGAGACCCAGTACTTC.

The chain carries TRBV4-1 and TRBJ2-3, with 8 positions matching TRBD1. The CDR3 consists of 14 residues. CDR1 MGHRA and CDR2 YSYEKL come from the germline V gene. Unmatched junction bases numbered 1, after V lost 2 bases and J lost 3 bases. The DNA for the CDR3 is TGCGCCAGCAGCCAAACAGGGGGAACAGATACGCAGTATTTT. This translates into CASSQTGGTDTQYF.

This clone has just a few counts. The chain recombines TRBV6-5 with TRBJ1-4, with no clear D. V was shortened by 6 bases and J by 0 bases, with 8 bases between the two germline ends. CDR1 and CDR2 (germline): MNHEY, SVGAGI. This CDR3 contains 14 residues. The CDR3 is CASSGLATNEKLFF. The CDR3 nucleotides read TGTGCCAGCAGCGGACTGGCAACTAATGAAAAACTGTTTTTT.

V is TRBV28 and J is TRBJ2-5, with a possible D match to TRBD1 (5 bases). The germline V gene has CDR1 MDHEN and CDR2 SYDVKM. Trimming took 6 bases from V and 1 from J, leaving 12 bases between them. The CDR3 runs 14 residues. CDR3 DNA: TGTGCCAGCAGCCAAACCAGGGTCCAAGAGACCCAGTACTTC. It is translated as CASSQTRVQETQYF.

The chain has TRBV24-1 and TRBJ1-2; no firm D call. V lost 4 bases and J 0 bases, leaving 8 bases between the germline ends. This CDR3 has 14 residues. From germline, CDR1 is KGHDR and CDR2 SFDVKD. The CDR3 sequence is CATSDFDTNYGYTF. The CDR3 bases are TGTGCCACCAGTGACTTCGACACTAACTATGGCTACACCTTC.

The V and J genes are TRBV5-4 and TRBJ2-4; weak D call: TRBD1 (5 bases). CDR3 length equals 11 residues. CDR1 is SGHNT, CDR2 YYREEE, per germline (reference sequence). V lost 2 bases and J lost 8, with 5 bases in between. CDR3 loop: CASSLGDIQYF. In DNA form, the CDR3 reads TGTGCCAGCAGCTTAGGGGACATTCAGTACTTC. The full variable domain, in which reference TRBV5-4 and TRBJ2-4 provide the parts outside the CDR3, is ETGVTQSPTHLIKTRGQQVTLRCSSQSGHNTVSWYQQALGQGPQFIFQYYREEENGRGNFPPRFSGLQFPNYSSELNVNALELDDSALYLCASSLGDIQYFGAGTRLSVL.

Only a few counts were recorded for this clone. The chain couples TRBV4-3 to TRBJ2-7, with TRBD1 identical over 9 bases. Germline loops: CDR1 LGHNA, CDR2 YSLEER. The CDR3 loop spans 18 amino acids. V lost 1 base to trimming and J lost 5 bases; unmatched junction nucleotides: 15. The CDR3 DNA reads as TGCGCCAGCAGCCAAGGGGTCGGGCGGGACAGGGTAGACCACGAGCAGTACTTC. The encoded protein is CASSQGVGRDRVDHEQYF.

V is TRBV7-9 and J is TRBJ2-2; 10 positions match TRBD2. The CDR3 spans 14 residues. CDR1 SEHNR and CDR2 FQNEAQ come from the germline V gene (reference sequence). The V segment lost 8 bases and the J segment 7 bases; nucleotides outside the gene matches: 7. CDR3 amino acids: CASRPSGSVGELFF. In DNA, the CDR3 is TGTGCCAGCCGACCTAGCGGGAGTGTCGGGGAGCTGTTTTTT.

V gene TRBV3-1 (or the pseudogene TRBV3-2) combines with J gene TRBJ1-1; TRBD1 is a possible D gene (5 bases). This CDR3 comprises 15 residues. CDR1 is LGHDT and CDR2 is YNNKEL in the germline V gene (reference sequence). Between the trimmed V and J ends, which lost 4 bases and 6 bases, there was a span of 18 bases. CDR3 sequence (DNA): TGTGCCAGCAGCCCGTACCTAGGGGTCGTGGCTGAAGCTTTCTTT. Its protein product is CASSPYLGVVAEAFF.

This chain joins TRBV28 and TRBJ1-2; 9 bases agree with TRBD1. This CDR3 contains 15 residues. The germline gives CDR1 MDHEN, CDR2 SYDVKM. J was trimmed by 4 bases and V by 5 bases; bases with no gene match: 8. The CDR3 is CASSVVETGGYGYTF. DNA for the CDR3: TGTGCCAGCAGTGTAGTGGAGACAGGGGGCTATGGCTACACCTTC.